Presented here are 19 T cell receptor beta chains from one specimen sequenced in a study of shared clonotypes between healthy human individuals. Sequenced by immunoSEQ multiplex PCR; TCRdb stores in-frame clones only, minus some. The sample shows 2 million to 2.5 million clones, approximately 96% of them seen only once. Sample: naive CD4+ T cells sorted from blood. Subset described: CD45RA+ positively selected. These TCRs come from a man between 18 and 29 years old in good health.

This sequence joins TRBV6-5 and TRBJ2-5, with D perhaps TRBD2 (6 bases). V shed 0 bases and J shed 4 bases, with 12 bases lying between them. CDR1 and CDR2 (germline): MNHEY, SVGAGI. This CDR3 has 15 amino acids. For the CDR3, the DNA is TGTGCCAGCAGTTACTCGAGGCTGGGGGGAGAGACCCAGTACTTC. Encoded protein: CASSYSRLGGETQYF.

The rearrangement uses TRBV21-1 and TRBJ2-7; the table's D call TRBD2 went unverified against the DNA. TRBV21-1 is a pseudogene segment. The length of the CDR3 is 16 residues. The CDR3 DNA follows: TGTGCCAGCAGCAAATCCAACCGGGACTACATCTACGAGCAGTACTTC. Protein: CASSKSNRDYIYEQYF.

The J gene is TRBJ2-7, the V gene TRBV9, with D perhaps assigned TRBD1 or TRBD2 (5 bases each). This CDR3 spans 13 amino acids. Germline CDR1 is SGDLS and CDR2 is YYNGEE. V lost 0 bases and J 5 bases, leaving 9 bases between the germline ends. The CDR3 DNA reads as TGTGCCAGCAGCGTAGGTGGGGGAAACGAGCAGTACTTC. Its protein is CASSVGGGNEQYF.

The chain is built from TRBV28 and TRBJ2-3, with 12 bases matching TRBD2. The CDR3 has 16 residues. J gave up 1 base and V 6 bases, and 5 bases lay outside the gene matches. From germline, CDR1 is MDHEN and CDR2 SYDVKM. The CDR3 DNA reads TGTGCCAGCAGCCAATGGACTAGCGGGGGCACAGATACGCAGTATTTT. Encoded protein: CASSQWTSGGTDTQYF. Full variable domain (rest looked up from reference TRBV28 and TRBJ2-3): DVKVTQSSRYLVKRTGEKVFLECVQDMDHENMFWYRQDPGLGLRLIYFSYDVKMKEKGDIPEGYSVSREKKERFSLILESASTNQTSMYLCASSQWTSGGTDTQYFGPGTRLTVL.

Comments on this clone: The same CDR3 arises from other DNA sequences in this sample as well. The rearrangement uses TRBV28 and TRBJ1-5; 8 nucleotides align to TRBD1. This CDR3 has 15 amino acids. Trimming removed 6 bases from V and 0 bases from J; junction bases left unmatched: 4. Germline V CDR1 and CDR2: MDHEN, SYDVKM. DNA of the CDR3: TGTGCCAGCAGACAGGGGGGTTATAGCAATCAGCCCCAGCATTTT. As protein: CASRQGGYSNQPQHF. Variable domain in full (rest from reference TRBV28 and TRBJ1-5): DVKVTQSSRYLVKRTGEKVFLECVQDMDHENMFWYRQDPGLGLRLIYFSYDVKMKEKGDIPEGYSVSREKKERFSLILESASTNQTSMYLCASRQGGYSNQPQHFGDGTRLSIL.

V is TRBV6-5 and J is TRBJ1-5; 7 positions match TRBD1. Trimming removed 4 bases from V and 2 bases from J; junction bases left unmatched: 5. The CDR3 is 15 residues long. Germline V gene data show CDR1 as MNHEY and CDR2 as SVGAGI. The CDR3 loop is CASSSGGVGNQPQHF. The CDR3 coding sequence is TGTGCCAGCAGTTCAGGGGGGGTGGGCAATCAGCCCCAGCATTTT.

The rearrangement uses TRBV6-1 and TRBJ2-2; 7 nucleotides match TRBD1. Unmatched junction bases numbered 9, after V lost 4 bases and J lost 4 bases. The CDR3 covers 16 residues. Germline V gene data show CDR1 as MNHNS and CDR2 as SASEGT. The CDR3 here is CASSVFETGTTGELFF. The CDR3 DNA reads TGTGCCAGCAGTGTTTTTGAGACAGGGACCACCGGGGAGCTGTTTTTT.

The rearrangement joins TRBV9 to TRBJ2-1; 14 bases match TRBD2. This CDR3 spans 16 amino acids. The germline V gene encodes CDR1 SGDLS and CDR2 YYNGEE. V trimming: 4 bases; J trimming: 6 bases; junction bases outside the gene matches: 6. The CDR3 loop is CASSPHGLAGGNEQFF. The CDR3 nucleotides read TGTGCCAGCAGCCCCCACGGACTAGCGGGGGGCAATGAGCAGTTCTTC.

V gene TRBV10-3 combines with J gene TRBJ2-3; TRBD2 matches 12 bases. CDR1 is ENHRY, CDR2 SYGVKD, per germline. This CDR3 region has 17 residues. After removal of 0 bases from V and 4 bases from J, the junction contained 5 bases not matched to a gene. The CDR3 nucleotides are TGTGCCATCAGTGAGTCGTTTCTAGCGGGAGGGGCAGATACGCAGTATTTT. It codes for CAISESFLAGGADTQYF.

Remarks on this clone: The sample carries other DNA sequences with the same CDR3. This rearrangement joins TRBV18 to TRBJ1-6; D call uncertain. The CDR3 contains 12 residues. CDR1 is KGHSH, CDR2 LQKENI, per germline. Trimming cost V 3 bases and J 7 bases, with 4 bases left between them. This chain's CDR3 is CASSPPNSPLHF. The CDR3, as DNA: TGTGCCAGCTCACCCCCCAATTCACCCCTCCACTTT. Based on the CDR3 plus reference TRBV18 and TRBJ1-6, the full variable domain is NAGVMQNPRHLVRRRGQEARLRCSPMKGHSHVYWYRQLPEEGLKFMVYLQKENIIDESGMPKERFSAEFPKEGPSILRIQQVVRGDSAAYFCASSPPNSPLHFGNGTRLTVT.

The chain is built from TRBV28 and TRBJ2-7; 9 bases map to TRBD1. CDR3 length equals 15 residues. Germline CDR1 is MDHEN and CDR2 is SYDVKM. V lost 3 bases to trimming and J lost 0 bases; unmatched junction nucleotides: 3. The CDR3 DNA sequence: TGTGCCAGCAGTTTCCGGGACAGGGCCTCCTACGAGCAGTACTTC. This codes for CASSFRDRASYEQYF.

The chain combines TRBV11-3 with TRBJ2-2; D assignment may be TRBD1 or TRBD2 (5 bases each). This CDR3 spans 19 amino acids. The V gene's germline CDR1 is SGHNT and CDR2 YENEEA. Trimming took off 4 bases at V and 1 base at J, with 22 bases between the two ends. The chain's CDR3 is CASSSPPDGAHKNTGELFF. The CDR3 nucleotides are TGTGCCAGCAGCTCCCCACCCGACGGGGCCCACAAGAACACCGGGGAGCTGTTTTTT.

The chain couples TRBV7-9 to TRBJ1-1; no definite D call. CDR3 length equals 12 residues. Germline V gene data show CDR1 as SEHNR and CDR2 as FQNEAQ (reference sequence). V shed 2 bases and J shed 7 bases, with 8 bases lying between them. The CDR3 region is CASSLRQNEAFF. CDR3 DNA: TGTGCCAGCAGCTTACGCCAGAATGAAGCTTTCTTT.

This clone has only one observation. CDR3 region: CATSRDPVTGGASQPQHF. The CDR3 DNA sequence: TGTGCCACCAGCAGAGATCCAGTCACAGGGGGCGCGAGTCAGCCCCAGCATTTT. The genes are TRBV15 and TRBJ1-5, with 9 bases lining up with TRBD1. The CDR3 extends over 18 amino acids. The J segment lost 6 bases and the V segment lost 0 bases, leaving 12 bases of the junction unmatched. CDR1 is LNHNV and CDR2 is YYDKDF in the germline V gene (reference sequence).

This chain links TRBV6-6 with TRBJ1-3; 11 bases are a match to TRBD1. Unmatched junction bases numbered 3, after V lost 4 bases and J lost 4 bases. Germline loops: CDR1 MNHNY, CDR2 SVGAGI (reference sequence). The CDR3 contains 15 residues. CDR3 bases: TGTGCCAGCAGTTCCCGGGACAGGGGGGGAAACACCATATATTTT. It codes for CASSSRDRGGNTIYF.

Only one count was recorded for this clone. Other DNA variants within this sample encode the same CDR3. This sequence joins TRBV6-6 and TRBJ2-2, with D possibly matching TRBD2 (5 bases). The CDR3 length is 13 residues. V shed 6 bases and J shed 4 bases, with 9 bases lying between them. CDR1 and CDR2 from the germline V gene are MNHNY and SVGAGI (reference sequence). The CDR3 DNA follows: TGTGCCAGCAGACCTGGAGGCACCGGGGAGCTGTTTTTT. This sequence encodes CASRPGGTGELFF.

The genes are TRBV28 and TRBJ1-5, with TRBD1 identical over 7 bases. This CDR3 is built from 12 residues. Trimming cost V 2 bases and J 14 bases; bases outside gene matches: 6. CDR1 MDHEN and CDR2 SYDVKM come from the germline V gene. The CDR3 is CASSLMTGLKHF. CDR3 in DNA: TGTGCCAGCAGTTTAATGACAGGGTTAAAGCATTTT.

This rearrangement joins TRBV6-1 to TRBJ1-5; 7 bases agree with TRBD1. The CDR3 loop spans 14 amino acids. Germline CDR1 and CDR2: MNHNS and SASEGT. V was pared by 6 bases and J by 6 bases, with 8 bases of the junction left unmatched. The CDR3 nucleotides are TGTGCCAGCAGGGTTGGGACAGCGGGTCAGCCCCAGCATTTT. Residues: CASRVGTAGQPQHF.

The chain uses TRBV7-9 and TRBJ1-2, with D tentatively TRBD1 (5 bases). Germline values: CDR1 SEHNR, CDR2 FQNEAQ (reference sequence). The CDR3 sequence is 13 residues long. Trimming removed 6 bases at V and 1 base at J, with 9 bases between. This CDR3 reads CASRTENNYGYTF. The CDR3 region has the DNA TGTGCCAGCAGGACAGAAAATAACTATGGCTACACCTTC.